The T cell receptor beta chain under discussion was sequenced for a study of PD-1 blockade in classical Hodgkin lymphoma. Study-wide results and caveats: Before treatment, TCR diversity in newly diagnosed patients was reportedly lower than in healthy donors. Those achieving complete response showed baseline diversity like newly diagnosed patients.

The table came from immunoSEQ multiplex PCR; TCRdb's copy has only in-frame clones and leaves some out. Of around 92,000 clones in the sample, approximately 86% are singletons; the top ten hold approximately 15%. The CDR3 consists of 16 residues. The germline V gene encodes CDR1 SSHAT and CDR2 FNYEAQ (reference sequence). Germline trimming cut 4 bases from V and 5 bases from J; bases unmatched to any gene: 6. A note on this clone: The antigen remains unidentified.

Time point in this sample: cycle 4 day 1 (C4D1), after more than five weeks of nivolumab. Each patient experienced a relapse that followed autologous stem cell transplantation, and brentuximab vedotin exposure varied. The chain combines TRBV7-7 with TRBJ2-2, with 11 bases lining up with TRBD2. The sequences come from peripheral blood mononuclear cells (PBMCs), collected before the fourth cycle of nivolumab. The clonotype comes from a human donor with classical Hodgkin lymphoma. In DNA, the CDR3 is TGTGCCAGCAGCTCCGGGACTAGCGGAAGGACCGGGGAGCTGTTTTTT. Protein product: CASSSGTSGRTGELFF.